This T cell receptor beta chain was sequenced during a study of blood T cell repertoires in COVID-19 (TCRdb year 2020). Turning to the overall study: The collaborator samples originated in the United States, Italy and Spain and spanned the acute and convalescent phases of COVID-19. The prospective study material was composed of cDNA or gDNA derived from T cells, B-cell-depleted T cells, or PBMCs. The dataset comprised deeply sampled blood TCRbeta repertoires from subjects exposed to, actively infected with, or recovered from COVID-19. A freely available public database, intended as a resource for researchers studying the immune response to SARS-CoV-2, is where the repertoires were released. Samples came from the ongoing ImmuneRACE study (first 160 participants) plus 1,254 subjects from 6 global collaborators. Sample metadata almost always included a de-identified subject ID, COVID-19 status, age in years and sex. HLA class I and class II types, where available, came from metadata supplied by the sample provider rather than from assay-based typing. Findings and caveats that apply to the study as a whole: How much clinical and demographic metadata was included differed by source and by participant, and the metadata was provided uncurated.

Note on this clone: The antigen it recognizes is unknown. There are no base qualities to consult, and no much larger clone falls within one base.

Trimmed from V: 3 bases; trimmed from J: 1 base; junction bases lacking a gene match: 6. Its CDR3 holds 17 amino acids, cysteine through phenylalanine. The CDR3 DNA has 51 bases and is translated from base 1. CDR1 and CDR2 are drawn from the germline V gene (reference sequence): SGHNT, YYREEE. TCRbeta CDR3 regions were amplified from genomic DNA using the immunoSEQ Assay, a bias-controlled multiplex PCR. The study's own analysis went as follows. The number of nucleated cells in each sample was estimated by amplification of reference gene primers within the assay. To quantify the absolute abundance of each unique TCRbeta CDR3 rearrangement, sequence reads were collapsed and filtered. For each sample, productive Simpson clonality was calculated by taking the square root of Simpson's diversity index across productive rearrangements. TCRdb limited this immuneACCESS table to in-frame rearrangements with V and J called. A share of clones is missing; checked studies link under half to unresolved V genes, and the rest is unexplained. V, J and clone size derive from that table, while D and trimming were established from the DNA sequence. For this sample there are 210,000 or so clones; 70% to 90% appear just once. The ten largest clones capture 5% to 8% of the sample.

Another Seattle source contributed samples from volunteer blood donors who had recovered from COVID-19. Collaborating institutions collected whole blood in K2EDTA tubes following their own protocols. For TCRbeta analysis, collaborator samples were shipped as frozen whole blood, as isolated PBMCs, or as DNA extracted from either sample type. Recombination joined TRBV5-4 with TRBJ2-2, with TRBD2 identical over 10 junction bases. The sample consisted of peripheral blood. This TCR came from a woman in her 40s who had recovered from COVID-19. The DNA is TGTGCCAGCAGCTCCGGACTAGCGGATATGAACACCGGGGAGCTGTTTTTT. Its product reads: CASSSGLADMNTGELFF.